Described below is a single TCR beta chain sequence and its context. The antigen remains unidentified. Other DNA sequences in this sample translate to the same CDR3. This sample is drawn from a study of T cell responses to AZD1222 COVID-19 vaccine. General study findings and limits: Donors in the cohort were predominantly white British and more often female, and clonal diversity was possibly underestimated. In all cases, repertoires were sampled only after the peak T cell response. Rises in breadth and depth of Spike-specific TCRs came after two AZD1222 doses.

Data came from immunoSEQ multiplex PCR; TCRdb stores just in-frame clones and leaves some out. This sample has 150,000 to 200,000 clones; approximately 95% occur once, and the top ten carry about 3.9%. The CDR3 has 12 residues. Trimming stripped 1 base from V and 7 bases from J, with 6 bases between. From germline, CDR1 is KGHDR and CDR2 SFDVKD. The TCR originated in an adult in good health. Here the sequenced sample was peripheral blood, taken on day 0 of AZD1222 vaccination. This rearrangement joins TRBV24-1 to TRBJ1-2; a weak D match, TRBD1 (6 bases). The CDR3 DNA follows: TGTGCCACCAGTGATTTAGGGGGTGGCTACACCTTC. It encodes CATSDLGGGYTF.